This T cell receptor beta chain was recovered during a study of blood T cell repertoires in COVID-19. For the study at large: Collection of acute and convalescent COVID-19 samples took place in the United States, Italy and Spain.

Sequencing used immunoSEQ multiplex PCR; TCRdb keeps in-frame clones, though not all of them. The sample has over 200,000 clones; about 85% are singletons. The ends were cut back, 0 bases at V and 4 bases at J, with 8 bases in the middle. This CDR3 region has 13 residues. The germline CDR1 and CDR2 sequences are SGHNT and YYREEE (reference sequence). The chain employs TRBV5-4 and TRBJ2-7; no clear D. Sample: peripheral blood. The clonotype was recovered from a woman aged 80 or over with acute or convalescent COVID-19. CDR3 in amino acids: CASSLESGYEQYF. CDR3 nucleotides: TGTGCCAGCAGCTTGGAGTCCGGTTACGAGCAGTACTTC.